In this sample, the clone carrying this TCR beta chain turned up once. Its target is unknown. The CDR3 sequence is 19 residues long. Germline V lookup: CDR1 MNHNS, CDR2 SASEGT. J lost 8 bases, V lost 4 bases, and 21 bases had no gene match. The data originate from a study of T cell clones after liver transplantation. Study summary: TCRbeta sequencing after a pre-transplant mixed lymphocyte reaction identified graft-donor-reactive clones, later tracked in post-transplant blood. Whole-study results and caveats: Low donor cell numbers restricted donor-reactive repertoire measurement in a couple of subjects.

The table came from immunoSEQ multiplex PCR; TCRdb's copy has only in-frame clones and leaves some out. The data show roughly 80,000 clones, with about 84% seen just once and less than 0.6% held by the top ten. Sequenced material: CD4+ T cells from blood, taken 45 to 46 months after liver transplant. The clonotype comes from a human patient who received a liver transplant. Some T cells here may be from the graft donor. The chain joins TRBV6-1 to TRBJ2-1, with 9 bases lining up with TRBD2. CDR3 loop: CASSAIGVLVAGVRDEQFF. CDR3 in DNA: TGTGCCAGCAGTGCCATTGGGGTTTTGGTAGCGGGAGTAAGGGATGAGCAGTTCTTC.